One sample yielded the 32 T cell receptor beta chains listed below, sequenced in a study of T cell responses to AZD1222 COVID-19 vaccine (dated by TCRdb to about 2021). The time point label, read with the paper, signifies: baseline before first vaccination. Library preparation was by the immunoSEQ multiplex PCR assay. TCRdb took over this immuneACCESS table, retaining in-frame rearrangements with V and J assigned. Such tables are incomplete; in checked studies, under half of the missing clones stem from an unresolved V gene, and the remainder is unexplained. The sample table holds about 180,000 clones, of which about 91% were seen once. The ten largest clones capture roughly 0.5% of the sample. The material was peripheral blood, obtained on day 0 of AZD1222 vaccination. The receptor set was obtained from an adult in good health.

This chain joins TRBV6-2 or TRBV6-3 and TRBJ2-4, with D perhaps TRBD2 (8 bases). With 6 bases removed from V and 6 bases from J, the gap between germline ends came to 21 bases. Germline loops: CDR1 MNHEY, CDR2 SVGEGT. CDR3 size: 16 residues. The CDR3 nucleotides are TGTGCCAGCAGCCCCCATAACGGGGGGGACAGAAACATTCAGTACTTC. This sequence encodes CASSPHNGGDRNIQYF.

The V call is TRBV29-1, the J call TRBJ1-1; no clear D gene. The CDR3 has 12 residues. Trimming removed 5 bases from V and 1 base from J, with 8 bases in between. Looked up from germline, CDR1 is SQVTM and CDR2 is ANQGSEA. The CDR3 reads CSVFRSNTEAFF. CDR3 sequence (DNA): TGCAGCGTTTTTCGTTCGAACACTGAAGCTTTCTTT.

The V and J genes are TRBV4-1 and TRBJ1-2; D possibly corresponds to TRBD1 (6 bases). CDR1 MGHRA and CDR2 YSYEKL come from the germline V gene. The CDR3 runs to 14 residues. V shed 1 base and J shed 1 base, with 7 bases lying between them. The CDR3 DNA follows: TGCGCCAGCAGCCAAGGACAGGTTAACTATGGCTACACCTTC. Its protein product is CASSQGQVNYGYTF.

This clone was detected only once. Other DNA sequences within the sample encode an identical CDR3. V is TRBV7-9 and J is TRBJ1-1; no definite D call. Germline CDR1 SEHNR, CDR2 FQNEAQ (reference sequence). V dropped 1 base and J dropped 1 base, with 4 bases sitting between them. The CDR3 spans 13 residues. The CDR3 region is CASSLEGNTEAFF. As DNA, the CDR3 is TGTGCCAGCAGCTTAGAAGGGAACACTGAAGCTTTCTTT.

The J gene is TRBJ2-2, the V gene TRBV19; D unclear. Germline V gene data show CDR1 as LNHDA and CDR2 as SQIVND (reference sequence). The CDR3 consists of 16 residues. Trimming shortened V by 3 bases and J by 3 bases, and 14 bases separated the two germline ends. In nucleotides, the CDR3 is TGTGCCAGTAGTATTACGAGCGCTTGGGACACCGGGGAGCTGTTTTTT. Translated: CASSITSAWDTGELFF.

Only a few counts were recorded for this clone. This chain connects TRBV28 to TRBJ2-7; 8 bases are shared with TRBD1. Germline V gene sequence: CDR1 MDHEN, CDR2 SYDVKM. The CDR3 runs 15 residues. After removal of 8 bases from V and 5 bases from J, the junction contained 14 bases not matched to a gene. For the CDR3, the DNA is TGTGCCAGCCAGGGCGGCAGGGGGCGATCTGACGAGCAGTACTTC. Its protein is CASQGGRGRSDEQYF.

This chain uses TRBV18 with TRBJ1-2; the D is unclear. Germline CDR1 is KGHSH and CDR2 is LQKENI. The CDR3 totals 13 residues. V was pared by 2 bases and J by 4 bases, with 8 bases between. For the CDR3, the DNA is TGTGCCAGCTCACCATCCAGTACCTATGGCTACACCTTC. Residues: CASSPSSTYGYTF. The full variable domain, its missing parts supplied by reference TRBV18 and TRBJ1-2, is NAGVMQNPRHLVRRRGQEARLRCSPMKGHSHVYWYRQLPEEGLKFMVYLQKENIIDESGMPKERFSAEFPKEGPSILRIQQVVRGDSAAYFCASSPSSTYGYTFGSGTRLTVV.

This chain uses TRBV27 with TRBJ2-1; unclear D gene. CDR3 length: 12 residues. V was shortened by 0 bases and J by 8 bases, with 5 bases between the two germline ends. Germline loops: CDR1 MNHEY, CDR2 SMNVEV (reference sequence). CDR3 sequence (DNA): TGTGCCAGCAGTTTATCCAGGCATGAGCAGTTCTTC. Translating gives CASSLSRHEQFF.

The rearrangement joins TRBV27 to TRBJ2-7; tentatively, D is TRBD1 (6 bases). Trimming removed 6 bases at V and 6 bases at J, with 18 bases between. The CDR3 extends over 14 amino acids. CDR1 MNHEY and CDR2 SMNVEV come from the germline V gene (reference sequence). The CDR3 is CASSPLSGVPEQYF. For the CDR3, the DNA is TGTGCCAGCAGCCCTCTGTCAGGGGTCCCCGAGCAGTACTTC.

V usage is TRBV6-5 and J usage is TRBJ1-5; 9 bases match TRBD1. Unmatched junction bases numbered 2, after V lost 8 bases and J lost 3 bases. Germline V gene lookup returns CDR1 MNHEY and CDR2 SVGAGI. The CDR3 totals 13 residues. The CDR3 DNA is TGTGCCAGCCGGGACAGGGCCAATCAGCCCCAGCATTTT. As protein: CASRDRANQPQHF.

This chain uses TRBV29-1 with TRBJ1-2, with 7 bases that match TRBD1. The CDR3 covers 12 residues. The germline V gene has CDR1 SQVTM and CDR2 ANQGSEA. V was clipped by 5 bases and J by 4 bases; unmatched bases: 4. The chain's CDR3 is CSVKTGPYGYTF. Here the CDR3 DNA reads TGCAGCGTTAAGACAGGGCCCTATGGCTACACCTTC.

The chain links TRBV11-1 to TRBJ1-1; D possibly corresponds to TRBD1 (6 bases). The CDR3 has 15 residues. V was cut by 5 bases and J by 1 base, with 14 bases left in between. CDR1 is SGHAT, CDR2 FQDESV, per germline (reference sequence). This CDR3 reads CASSPRTVSNTEAFF. The CDR3 DNA is TGTGCCAGCAGCCCCCGGACAGTCTCGAACACTGAAGCTTTCTTT.

The J gene is TRBJ2-2, the V gene TRBV19, with 8 positions matching TRBD2. V shed 8 bases and J 7 bases; nucleotides not matched to a gene: 9. This CDR3 spans 14 amino acids. Germline assignment: CDR1 LNHDA and CDR2 SQIVND (reference sequence). This chain's CDR3 is CASGTVAGFGELFF. The CDR3 DNA is TGTGCCAGTGGCACGGTAGCGGGGTTCGGGGAGCTGTTTTTT.

This rearrangement joins TRBV5-1 to TRBJ1-2; D is undetermined. Germline V gene data show CDR1 as SGHRS and CDR2 as YFSETQ. The germline V and J ends were trimmed by 3 bases and 2 bases, with 8 bases remaining between them. The CDR3 contains 13 residues. In nucleotides, the CDR3 is TGCGCCAGCAGCTCTACGGTGAACTATGGCTACACCTTC. Protein: CASSSTVNYGYTF.

This clone was picked up a small number of times. V is TRBV15 and J is TRBJ2-7; no clear D. The ends were cut back, 0 bases at V and 0 bases at J, with 9 bases in the middle. Germline CDR1 LNHNV, CDR2 YYDKDF (reference sequence). The CDR3 length is 15 residues. CDR3 coding DNA: TGTGCCACCAGCAGAGATTGGGCCGGCTCCTACGAGCAGTACTTC. This gives the protein CATSRDWAGSYEQYF.

The V call is TRBV6-5, the J call TRBJ1-2; no definite D call. CDR1 and CDR2 (germline): MNHEY, SVGAGI. The V gene lost 4 bases and the J gene lost 2 bases, with 5 bases spanning the gap. The CDR3 consists of 12 residues. The CDR3 is CASSSGNYGYTF. DNA for the CDR3: TGTGCCAGCAGTTCGGGGAACTATGGCTACACCTTC.

The chain carries TRBV15 and TRBJ2-7, with D hard to call. Germline V CDR1 and CDR2: LNHNV, YYDKDF (reference sequence). V lost 0 bases, J lost 4 bases, and 10 bases lay in between. CDR3 size: 14 residues. The CDR3 DNA sequence: TGTGCCACCAGCAGAGATCAGGAAGGTTACGAGCAGTACTTC. Translated: CATSRDQEGYEQYF.

This clone was recorded once. V and J are TRBV7-3 and TRBJ2-5, with 7 bases matching TRBD2. CDR3 length: 14 amino acids. Germline V CDR1 and CDR2: SGHTA, FQGTGA. V gave up 4 bases and J gave up 5 bases; unmatched junction bases: 7. In DNA form, the CDR3 reads TGTGCCAGCAGCTCCGGACTAGTTTCTGAGACCCAGTACTTC. It codes for CASSSGLVSETQYF.

The chain combines TRBV27 with TRBJ1-5; D gene unclear. This CDR3 spans 13 amino acids. Per the germline V gene, CDR1 is MNHEY and CDR2 is SMNVEV (reference sequence). V lost 6 bases, J lost 0 bases, and 6 bases lay in between. The CDR3 protein is CASSPISNQPQHF. CDR3 DNA sequence: TGTGCCAGCAGCCCCATTAGCAATCAGCCCCAGCATTTT.

The rearrangement uses TRBV9 and TRBJ2-4; D is possibly TRBD1 or TRBD2 (5 bases each). CDR1 and CDR2 (germline): SGDLS, YYNGEE. The ends were cut back, 4 bases at V and 5 bases at J, with 7 bases in the middle. The CDR3 has 12 residues. CDR3 loop: CASSRGENIQYF. In DNA form, the CDR3 reads TGTGCCAGCAGCAGAGGGGAAAACATTCAGTACTTC.

This rearrangement joins TRBV5-4 to TRBJ1-2; 9 positions agree with TRBD1. Germline V CDR1 and CDR2: SGHNT, YYREEE (reference sequence). J gave up 4 bases and V 0 bases, and 1 base lay outside the gene matches. The CDR3 extends over 14 amino acids. CDR3 nucleotide sequence: TGTGCCAGCAGCTTGGTGACAGGGGGCTATGGCTACACCTTC. It is translated as CASSLVTGGYGYTF. Based on the CDR3 plus reference TRBV5-4 and TRBJ1-2, the full variable domain is ETGVTQSPTHLIKTRGQQVTLRCSSQSGHNTVSWYQQALGQGPQFIFQYYREEENGRGNFPPRFSGLQFPNYSSELNVNALELDDSALYLCASSLVTGGYGYTFGSGTRLTVV.

This chain connects TRBV7-3 to TRBJ2-3; tentative D call: TRBD2 (6 bases). This CDR3 comprises 15 residues. Trimming shortened V by 8 bases and J by 5 bases, and 20 bases separated the two germline ends. Germline V gene data show CDR1 as SGHTA and CDR2 as FQGTGA. The CDR3 reads CASGEGGAGKDTQYF. CDR3 sequence (DNA): TGTGCCAGCGGAGAGGGCGGGGCCGGGAAAGATACGCAGTATTTT.

About this clone: This same CDR3 is encoded by further DNA sequences in the sample. The V and J genes are TRBV5-4 and TRBJ1-5; no firm D call. Per the germline V gene, CDR1 is SGHNT and CDR2 is YYREEE (reference sequence). CDR3 length: 12 residues. Trimming removed 0 bases at V and 4 bases at J, with 2 bases between. The CDR3 region has the DNA TGTGCCAGCAGCTTGGAGAATCAGCCCCAGCATTTT. Amino acids: CASSLENQPQHF.

In this sample, this clone turned up a few times. V gene TRBV19 combines with J gene TRBJ2-5; a weak D match, TRBD1 (6 bases). CDR1 and CDR2 (germline): LNHDA, SQIVND (reference sequence). The CDR3 is 14 residues long. Trimming cost V 5 bases and J 1 base, with 11 bases left between them. This chain's CDR3 is CASSQGGPQETQYF. CDR3 in DNA: TGTGCCAGTAGTCAAGGGGGACCCCAAGAGACCCAGTACTTC. Filled out from reference TRBV19 and TRBJ2-5, the complete variable domain reads DGGITQSPKYLFRKEGQNVTLSCEQNLNHDAMYWYRQDPGQGLRLIYYSQIVNDFQKGDIAEGYSVSREKKESFPLTVTSAQKNPTAFYLCASSQGGPQETQYFGPGTRLLVL.

This chain connects TRBV2 to TRBJ2-7; tentative D call: TRBD1 (6 bases). The CDR3 is 15 residues long. Per the germline V gene, CDR1 is SNHLY and CDR2 is FYNNEI. The ends were cut back, 5 bases at V and 0 bases at J, with 14 bases in the middle. DNA of the CDR3: TGTGCCAGCAGTCCGTATACAGGGAGCTCCTACGAGCAGTACTTC. Protein: CASSPYTGSSYEQYF.

The rearrangement uses TRBV6-5 and TRBJ1-4; D is uncertain. The CDR3 consists of 15 residues. V was trimmed by 5 bases and J by 3 bases, leaving 13 bases between them. Germline V CDR1 and CDR2: MNHEY, SVGAGI. CDR3 amino acids: CASSRARSANEKLFF. The CDR3 DNA reads TGTGCCAGCAGTAGGGCCCGGTCCGCTAATGAAAAACTGTTTTTT.

The rearrangement joins TRBV9 to TRBJ2-5, with D perhaps given as TRBD1 or TRBD2 (6 bases each). The CDR3 sequence is 15 residues long. Trimming shortened V by 3 bases and J by 1 base, and 13 bases separated the two germline ends. Germline loops: CDR1 SGDLS, CDR2 YYNGEE. In DNA form, the CDR3 reads TGTGCCAGCAGCGGTTCGGGGGCCTTCCAAGAGACCCAGTACTTC. It yields the protein CASSGSGAFQETQYF.

This clone turned up a few times. The V call is TRBV11-2, the J call TRBJ1-2; D is unclear. V was shortened by 5 bases and J by 0 bases, with 1 base between the two germline ends. CDR1 and CDR2 from the germline V gene are SGHAT and FQNNGV. The CDR3 has 11 residues. The CDR3 reads CASSPNYGYTF. The CDR3 coding sequence is TGTGCCAGCAGCCCTAACTATGGCTACACCTTC.

This clone was detected a few times. The V and J genes are TRBV24-1 and TRBJ1-1, with D possibly matching TRBD1 (5 bases). The length of the CDR3 is 13 residues. Germline V gives CDR1 KGHDR, CDR2 SFDVKD. The V gene lost 4 bases and the J gene lost 4 bases, with 9 bases spanning the gap. CDR3 in amino acids: CATSEGVGTEAFF. DNA of the CDR3: TGTGCCACCAGTGAAGGGGTCGGCACTGAAGCTTTCTTT.

This clone appeared a single time. The rearrangement uses TRBV7-8 and TRBJ2-7; D gene uncertain. Germline lookup yields CDR1 SGHVS and CDR2 FQNEAQ. There are 11 residues in the CDR3. V was clipped by 5 bases and J by 5 bases, with 7 bases between them. The CDR3 DNA reads as TGTGCCAGCAGCCACCGGGACGAGCAGTACTTC. Translation gives CASSHRDEQYF.

The rearrangement joins TRBV28 to TRBJ1-3; 9 nucleotides align to TRBD1. Germline trimming cut 6 bases from V and 1 base from J; bases unmatched to any gene: 10. The CDR3 is 17 residues long. The germline gives CDR1 MDHEN, CDR2 SYDVKM. This CDR3 reads CASSLPGQGFSGNTIYF. CDR3 DNA: TGTGCCAGCAGCCTACCGGGACAGGGTTTTTCTGGAAACACCATATATTTT.

The V gene is TRBV28, the J gene TRBJ1-3, with D unclear. The CDR3 is 14 amino acids. CDR1 and CDR2 from the germline V gene are MDHEN and SYDVKM. Trimming stripped 2 bases from V and 1 base from J, with 6 bases between. This CDR3 is CASSLGLSGNTIYF. In nucleotides, the CDR3 is TGTGCCAGCAGTTTAGGCCTGTCTGGAAACACCATATATTTT.